A selection of T cell receptor beta chains follows, all from one sample in a study of cytomegalovirus exposure and HLA in healthy donors. Method: immunoSEQ multiplex PCR; TCRdb's copy keeps in-frame clones and lacks some. The sample lists more than 95,000 clones; about 80% were seen once. The sample was PBMCs. These receptors came from a young woman in good health and CMV-seropositive. Both conserved end residues are part of each CDR3. D genes are given only for firm matches. The size of a clone is reported for some rows only, either as once, few or many, or as a class for expanded clones.

DNA: TGTGCCAGCGGAGTGCTCTCAACTAATGAAAAACTGTTTTTT
CDR3: CASGVLSTNEKLFF
J: TRBJ1-4
size: NA
D: NA
V: TRBV2

DNA: TGTGCCACCAGCAGAGATCCGGTCTATGGCTACACCTTC
CDR3: CATSRDPVYGYTF
J: TRBJ1-2
size: NA
D: NA
V: TRBV15

DNA: TGTGCCAGTGGCGACAGGTTTAATGAAAAACTGTTTTTT
CDR3: CASGDRFNEKLFF
J: TRBJ1-4
size: NA
D: NA
V: TRBV19

DNA: TGTGCCAGCAGCTTAGGCAGCGAGCAGTACTTC
CDR3: CASSLGSEQYF
J: TRBJ2-7
size: few
D: NA
V: TRBV11-2

DNA: TGTGCCAGCAGTGTGGGACAGGGGTCCACTGAAGCTTTCTTT
CDR3: CASSVGQGSTEAFF
J: TRBJ1-1
size: NA
D: TRBD1
V: TRBV6-1

DNA: TGTGCCAGCAGCCGGACAGGGGCAGCTTTCTTT
CDR3: CASSRTGAAFF
J: TRBJ1-1
size: NA
D: TRBD1
V: TRBV5-8

DNA: TGTGCCAGCAGGCCCTTACAGGGAAAACAGCCCCAGCATTTT
CDR3: CASRPLQGKQPQHF
J: TRBJ1-5
size: NA
D: NA
V: TRBV6-1

DNA: TGTGCCAGCAGCTTGAGTAGGGGGGAGACCCAGTACTTC
CDR3: CASSLSRGETQYF
J: TRBJ2-5
size: NA
D: NA
V: TRBV7-3

DNA: TGTGCCAGCAGCCCTCTGCTAGCGGGCATGGACGAGCAGTACTTC
CDR3: CASSPLLAGMDEQYF
J: TRBJ2-7
size: NA
D: TRBD2
V: TRBV11-2

DNA: TGTGCCAGTAGGACAGGGGGCGATCAGCCCCAGCATTTT
CDR3: CASRTGGDQPQHF
J: TRBJ1-5
size: NA
D: TRBD1
V: TRBV19

DNA: TGTGCCAGCAGCGAAGACAGGTACTACGAGCAGTACTTC
CDR3: CASSEDRYYEQYF
J: TRBJ2-7
size: NA
D: NA
V: TRBV7-9

DNA: TGTGCCAGCAGCTTAGACAGGGTCAGGGAGACCCAGTACTTC
CDR3: CASSLDRVRETQYF
J: TRBJ2-5
size: NA
D: NA
V: TRBV11-2

DNA: TGTGCCAGCAGCTTCACGGGACAGAATGAAAAACTGTTTTTT
CDR3: CASSFTGQNEKLFF
J: TRBJ1-4
size: NA
D: TRBD1
V: TRBV11-2

DNA: TGTGCCAGCAGCTTAGAAGAGGGAACCGGGGAGCTGTTTTTT
CDR3: CASSLEEGTGELFF
J: TRBJ2-2
size: NA
D: NA
V: TRBV7-3

DNA: TGTGCCAGCAGCTTAGGGCGACAGAACCGGTGGCAAGAGACCCAGTACTTC
CDR3: CASSLGRQNRWQETQYF
J: TRBJ2-5
size: NA
D: NA
V: TRBV7-8

DNA: TGTGCCAGCAGCTTAGGCCGGGGATCGACGAACAATGAGCAGTTCTTC
CDR3: CASSLGRGSTNNEQFF
J: TRBJ2-1
size: NA
D: NA
V: TRBV13

DNA: TGTGCCAGCAGTTACGAGAGGCAGGGAGGATTCTATGGCTACACCTTC
CDR3: CASSYERQGGFYGYTF
J: TRBJ1-2
size: NA
D: NA
V: TRBV6-5

DNA: TGTGCCAGCAGCTTAGCGGTCGGGCAGGGACAGGACTACCAAGAGACCCAGTACTTC
CDR3: CASSLAVGQGQDYQETQYF
J: TRBJ2-5
size: NA
D: TRBD1
V: TRBV7-9

DNA: TGTGCCAGCAGCCCGCGACAGGGTCCCTATGGCTACACCTTC
CDR3: CASSPRQGPYGYTF
J: TRBJ1-2
size: once
D: TRBD1
V: TRBV14

DNA: TGTGCCAGCAGTAAAGGACAGGGCCTCTCCTACGAGCAGTACTTC
CDR3: CASSKGQGLSYEQYF
J: TRBJ2-7
size: NA
D: TRBD1
V: TRBV27

DNA: TGTGCCAGCAGTGAGGCTAGCGGGCGCAATGAGCAGTTCTTC
CDR3: CASSEASGRNEQFF
J: TRBJ2-1
size: many
D: TRBD2
V: TRBV2

DNA: TGTGCCAGCAGTTACAGAGGGACTAGCGGGGGCGAGCAGTACTTC
CDR3: CASSYRGTSGGEQYF
J: TRBJ2-7
size: NA
D: TRBD2
V: TRBV6-6

DNA: TGTGCCAGCAGTCCCGGGGTAGCGGTTACCTACGAGCAGTACTTC
CDR3: CASSPGVAVTYEQYF
J: TRBJ2-7
size: NA
D: NA
V: TRBV6-5

DNA: TGTGCCACAGGGGGATCCTACGAGCAGTACTTC
CDR3: CATGGSYEQYF
J: TRBJ2-7
size: NA
D: TRBD1
V: TRBV10-3

DNA: TGTGCCAGCAGCTTGAGCCTCGTACGCGAGCAGTACTTC
CDR3: CASSLSLVREQYF
J: TRBJ2-7
size: once
D: NA
V: TRBV7-6

DNA: TGTGCCAGCAGCTACCCCGAGATAGCGGTCTTGAATGAGCAGTTCTTC
CDR3: CASSYPEIAVLNEQFF
J: TRBJ2-1
size: few
D: NA
V: TRBV9

DNA: TGTGCCAGCAGCTTGGCGGATGGCTACACCTTC
CDR3: CASSLADGYTF
J: TRBJ1-2
size: few
D: NA
V: TRBV7-9

DNA: TGTGCCAGCATTGGGTGGGTCGCGGGGAACTATGGCTACACCTTC
CDR3: CASIGWVAGNYGYTF
J: TRBJ1-2
size: NA
D: NA
V: TRBV2

DNA: TGTGCCAGCAGGAATTTCGGGGGGAGCTCCTACGAGCAGTACTTC
CDR3: CASRNFGGSSYEQYF
J: TRBJ2-7
size: NA
D: TRBD2
V: TRBV28

DNA: TGTGCCAGCAGCCGAACACGGGACAGTAAGATTGAAGCTTTCTTT
CDR3: CASSRTRDSKIEAFF
J: TRBJ1-1
size: NA
D: TRBD1
V: TRBV14

DNA: TGCGCCAGCAGCACCCCCGACAGGATTGTCCCTGAAGCTTTCTTT
CDR3: CASSTPDRIVPEAFF
J: TRBJ1-1
size: NA
D: NA
V: TRBV4-1

DNA: TGTGCCAGCAGCTCCGGGGTAGCGGGAGACAAAGAGACCCAGTACTTC
CDR3: CASSSGVAGDKETQYF
J: TRBJ2-5
size: NA
D: TRBD2
V: TRBV11-3

DNA: TGTGCCAGCAGCCGACAGGGGGCAACTGAAGCTTTCTTT
CDR3: CASSRQGATEAFF
J: TRBJ1-1
size: once
D: TRBD1
V: TRBV5-6

DNA: TGTGCCTGGAGTGCAGGGGGCGGGAAAGATACGCAGTATTTT
CDR3: CAWSAGGGKDTQYF
J: TRBJ2-3
size: once
D: TRBD1
V: TRBV30

DNA: TGTGCCAGCAGTTTATTGTGGACACACAATGAGCAGTTCTTC
CDR3: CASSLLWTHNEQFF
J: TRBJ2-1
size: NA
D: NA
V: TRBV27

DNA: TGTGCCAGCAGTGGGGGGACTAGCGGGAGGGCCGGCGAGCAGTACTTC
CDR3: CASSGGTSGRAGEQYF
J: TRBJ2-7
size: NA
D: TRBD2
V: TRBV6-1

DNA: TGTGCCAGCAGCTCGGGGACTAGCACCCACGAGCAGTACTTC
CDR3: CASSSGTSTHEQYF
J: TRBJ2-7
size: NA
D: TRBD2
V: TRBV7-3

DNA: TGTGCCAGCAGGGGGGAGGGACAGGGCACCTACGAGCAGTACTTC
CDR3: CASRGEGQGTYEQYF
J: TRBJ2-7
size: NA
D: TRBD1
V: TRBV2

DNA: TGTGCCAGCAGTGAAGCGGGACCCGTTAGGAGGGAGGGGAATGAGCAGTTCTTC
CDR3: CASSEAGPVRREGNEQFF
J: TRBJ2-1
size: NA
D: TRBD2
V: TRBV2

DNA: TGTGCCAGCAGCACGCCCTGGGACTTGGTTTTAGGAAACATTCAGTACTTC
CDR3: CASSTPWDLVLGNIQYF
J: TRBJ2-4
size: NA
D: NA
V: TRBV5-6

DNA: TGCGCCAGCAGCCCGTATACTAGCGGAGCCTACAATGAGCAGTTCTTC
CDR3: CASSPYTSGAYNEQFF
J: TRBJ2-1
size: NA
D: TRBD2
V: TRBV4-1

DNA: TGTGCCGGCCCAAGACAGGGGAAGGATGGCTACACCTTC
CDR3: CAGPRQGKDGYTF
J: TRBJ1-2
size: NA
D: TRBD1
V: TRBV30

DNA: TGTGCCAGCAGTGACCGGGACAGGGTCACTGAAGCTTTCTTT
CDR3: CASSDRDRVTEAFF
J: TRBJ1-1
size: NA
D: TRBD1
V: TRBV2

DNA: TGTGCCAGCAGCTCTGGACAGGCGACCTACGAGCAGTACTTC
CDR3: CASSSGQATYEQYF
J: TRBJ2-7
size: once
D: TRBD1
V: TRBV5-6

DNA: TGCGCCAGCAGCTTGGGCGGGACAGGGGTTGGGGCCAACGTCCTGACTTTC
CDR3: CASSLGGTGVGANVLTF
J: TRBJ2-6
size: once
D: TRBD1
V: TRBV5-1

DNA: TGTGCCAGCAGCCCACAGGGGGCTTCTGGTCAGCCCCAGCATTTT
CDR3: CASSPQGASGQPQHF
J: TRBJ1-5
size: NA
D: TRBD1
V: TRBV11-2

DNA: TGTGCCAGTAGTAAACGACAGGGCCTCTCCTACGAGCAGTACTTC
CDR3: CASSKRQGLSYEQYF
J: TRBJ2-7
size: NA
D: TRBD1
V: TRBV19

DNA: TGTGCCAGCAGTAGAGCGATTGAAGGCACCGGGGAGCTGTTTTTT
CDR3: CASSRAIEGTGELFF
J: TRBJ2-2
size: NA
D: NA
V: TRBV9